This T cell receptor beta chain was sequenced for a study of shared clonotypes between healthy human individuals. To note about this clone: Antigen unknown.

V lost 3 bases to trimming and J lost 10 bases, with 25 bases between them. The CDR3 totals 15 residues. Germline V CDR1 and CDR2: GTSNPN, SVGIG (reference sequence). CD45RO-negative, CCR7-selected cells formed the naive CD8 fraction, which excluded terminally differentiated effector memory CD45RA+ cells. Donors were Caucasian adults residing in Nashville, Tennessee, USA. Measured with immunoSEQ multiplex PCR; TCRdb has only the in-frame clones, and not every one. The sample includes roughly 570,000 clones, 95% to 98% of them seen just once. Broader study findings: Inspection by rarefaction showed sorted-subset sequencing to be incomplete despite large depth. Of the naive CD4 clonotypes, around 5.2% were shared across a few donors.

Sequencing used naive CD8+ T cells sorted from blood. The chain combines TRBV30 with TRBJ2-7, with a possible D match to TRBD1 (6 bases). This TCR was recovered from a man aged 25 to 40 in good health. The CDR3 coding sequence is TGTGCCTGGAGGAAATGGGTGGACAGCTACTTCGAACAGTACTTC. It codes for CAWRKWVDSYFEQYF.